The clone carrying this TCR beta chain was recorded once. This specimen belongs to a study of OX40 agonist ivuxolimab in advanced cancers. Study context: Cancers in dose escalation were hepatocellular, melanoma, renal cell and head and neck.

The CDR3 runs to 13 residues. Germline V gene lookup returns CDR1 MDHEN and CDR2 SYDVKM. V trimming: 6 bases; J trimming: 2 bases; junction bases outside the gene matches: 3. Data came from immunoSEQ multiplex PCR; TCRdb stores just in-frame clones and leaves some out. The sample gives 35,000 to 45,000 clones, approximately 80% of which show up once; 7.5% to 10% is in the top ten. The rearrangement uses TRBV28 and TRBJ1-1; TRBD1 matches at 7 bases. This clonotype originated in an adult with an advanced solid tumor such as melanoma, head and neck, liver or kidney cancer. The input for sequencing was CD4+ or CD8+ T cells sorted from blood, taken in a trial of the OX40 agonist ivuxolimab. CDR3 protein: CASRGGGNTEAFF. In DNA, the CDR3 is TGTGCCAGCAGGGGAGGGGGCAACACTGAAGCTTTCTTT.